Listed below are T cell receptor beta chains from one sample, sequenced in a study of cytomegalovirus exposure and HLA in healthy donors. Sequencing was performed with immunoSEQ multiplex PCR; in TCRdb, only in-frame clones are kept and a portion is missing. The table lists nearly 110,000 clones, around 76% of them singletons. The sequenced sample was PBMCs. The receptors stem from a man between 18 and 29 years old in good health and CMV-seronegative. CDR3s include the opening cysteine and the closing phenylalanine or tryptophan. A D gene is named only where the DNA matches it firmly. Where a row states a size, it is once, few, many or the class of an expanded clone; other rows omit it.

TRBJ2-4 | TRBV9 | - | - | CASSGGGLGPAKNIQYF | TGTGCCAGCAGCGGGGGGGGGCTAGGCCCGGCCAAAAACATTCAGTACTTC
TRBJ1-3 | TRBV5-5 | few | - | CASIPYSSGNTIYF | TGTGCCAGCATCCCCTACAGCTCTGGAAACACCATATATTTT
TRBJ1-5 | TRBV19 | - | TRBD1 | CASSMSTQGGPNQPQHF | TGTGCCAGTAGTATGTCAACGCAGGGGGGACCTAATCAGCCCCAGCATTTT
TRBJ2-7 | TRBV6-5 | - | - | CASIPQPGGYEQYF | TGTGCCAGCATTCCCCAGCCCGGGGGATACGAGCAGTACTTC
TRBJ1-6 | TRBV9 | - | TRBD1 | CASSATGQDISYNSPLHF | TGTGCCAGCAGCGCAACGGGACAGGACATATCCTATAATTCACCCCTCCACTTT
TRBJ1-2 | TRBV5-8 | - | - | CASSLAWEAGGYTF | TGTGCCAGCAGCTTGGCCTGGGAGGCCGGAGGCTACACCTTC
TRBJ2-7 | TRBV18 | - | TRBD1 | CASSPGTGGLEQYF | TGTGCCAGCTCACCCGGGACAGGGGGTCTCGAGCAGTACTTC
TRBJ2-1 | TRBV5-1 | once | - | CASSLEASAYNEQFF | TGCGCCAGCAGCTTGGAGGCTAGCGCTTACAATGAGCAGTTCTTC
TRBJ2-7 | TRBV6-6 | - | - | CASRRTGAAEQYF | TGTGCCAGCAGGCGGACGGGAGCCGCCGAGCAGTACTTC
TRBJ1-6 | TRBV10-2 | - | TRBD1 | CASRTGTGYDSPLHF | TGCGCCAGCAGGACCGGGACAGGTTACGATTCACCCCTCCACTTT
TRBJ2-3 | TRBV29-1 | - | TRBD2 | CSTGGGTDTQYF | TGCAGCACGGGAGGTGGCACAGATACGCAGTATTTT
TRBJ2-1 | TRBV5-1 | - | - | CASSLGDTTYNEQFF | TGCGCCAGCAGCTTGGGGGACACAACCTACAATGAGCAGTTCTTC
TRBJ2-2 | TRBV7-9 | - | - | CAGKQGLLSTGELFF | TGTGCCGGTAAACAGGGTCTTCTAAGTACCGGGGAGCTGTTTTTT
TRBJ1-2 | TRBV14 | - | - | CASSQGPNSHGYTF | TGTGCCAGCAGCCAAGGTCCGAACTCGCATGGCTACACCTTC
TRBJ2-1 | TRBV7-6 | - | TRBD2 | CASSQRTSGIPSYNEQFF | TGTGCCAGCAGCCAACGGACTAGCGGGATTCCCTCCTACAATGAGCAGTTCTTC
TRBJ1-1 | TRBV18 | - | TRBD1 | CASSLGTDRTEAFF | TGTGCCAGCTCACTCGGGACAGACAGAACTGAAGCTTTCTTT
TRBJ1-6 | TRBV5-1 | once | TRBD1 | CASSLEGQDSPLHF | TGCGCCAGCAGCTTGGAGGGACAGGATTCACCCCTCCACTTT